What follows are 32 T cell receptor beta chains derived from one specimen sequenced in a study of identical twins (dated by TCRdb to about 2016). Libraries were constructed by 5' RACE. TCRdb shows the sequencer as Illumina HiSeq 2000. Using fastp trimming at Q25 and MiXCR clonotype assembly, TCRdb reanalyzed the public sequencing data and kept in-frame beta chains. Entries that share a CDR3 protein sequence are merged under the most common genes and DNA. This sample holds over 200,000 distinct CDR3 sequences; about 11% were observed only once. About 9.1% of the sample is in the top ten clones. Sequencing input: memory T cells sorted from blood. The cell subset or site tag for this specimen amounts to: CD45RO+ enriched T cells. The receptors derive from a middle-aged man in good health.

The chain carries TRBV6-1 and TRBJ1-2; 9 nucleotides agree with TRBD1. With V trimmed by 7 bases and J by 2 bases, 5 bases remained unmatched. The CDR3 runs to 14 residues. Germline loops: CDR1 MNHNS, CDR2 SASEGT. CDR3 nucleotide sequence: TGTGCCAGCACCCCACAGGGGGCAAACTATGGCTACACCTTC. This encodes CASTPQGANYGYTF.

There are a few counts of this clonotype. The chain has TRBV7-9 and TRBJ2-5; D is perhaps TRBD2 (6 bases). Trimming took off 6 bases at V and 2 bases at J, with 19 bases between the two ends. CDR1 and CDR2 from the germline V gene are SEHNR and FQNEAQ (reference sequence). This CDR3 region has 16 residues. The CDR3 loop reads CASRPGGGRRQETQYF. The CDR3 coding sequence is TGTGCCAGCAGACCCGGTGGAGGGCGAAGACAAGAGACCCAGTACTTC.

The chain links TRBV20-1 to TRBJ1-5, with a tentative D call TRBD1 (5 bases). This CDR3 has 15 amino acids. The germline V gene has CDR1 DFQATT and CDR2 SNEGSKA (reference sequence). V lost 6 bases and J 6 bases, leaving 21 bases between the germline ends. For the CDR3, the DNA is TGCAGTGCCGCGCTCAGCATAAAGGGGCGTCAGCCCCAGCATTTT. It specifies CSAALSIKGRQPQHF.

The V and J genes are TRBV7-6 and TRBJ2-3; no clear D gene. CDR1 is SGHVS, CDR2 FNYEAQ, per germline. The CDR3 covers 13 residues. V was trimmed by 1 base and J by 2 bases, leaving 4 bases between them. For the CDR3, the DNA is TGTGCCAGCAGCTTAGAAGTCACAGATACGCAGTATTTT. Its protein is CASSLEVTDTQYF.

The chain has TRBV20-1 and TRBJ1-1; no definite D call. The CDR3 extends over 13 amino acids. Germline V gives CDR1 DFQATT, CDR2 SNEGSKA (reference sequence). V was trimmed by 0 bases and J by 1 base, leaving 6 bases between them. CDR3 protein: CSAREGGNTEAFF. In nucleotides, the CDR3 is TGCAGTGCTAGAGAGGGCGGGAACACTGAAGCTTTCTTT.

This clonotype was observed many times. The chain combines TRBV10-3 with TRBJ1-6; D is unresolved. Trimming stripped 1 base from V and 5 bases from J, with 12 bases between. Germline loops: CDR1 ENHRY, CDR2 SYGVKD. The CDR3 consists of 16 residues. CDR3: CAISELAAHNNSPLHF. The CDR3 nucleotides read TGTGCCATCAGTGAGTTGGCCGCGCACAATAATTCACCCCTCCACTTT.

This clonotype has ten or more counts. The genes are TRBV28 and TRBJ2-3; D may be TRBD1 (8 bases). V was pared by 3 bases and J by 0 bases, with 22 bases between. This CDR3 region has 19 residues. Germline V gene lookup returns CDR1 MDHEN and CDR2 SYDVKM. Here the CDR3 reads CASSLTGVVERGSTDTQYF. The CDR3 DNA is TGTGCCAGCAGTTTGACAGGGGTGGTGGAGCGGGGTAGCACAGATACGCAGTATTTT. Full variable domain (remainder filled in from reference TRBV28 and TRBJ2-3): DVKVTQSSRYLVKRTGEKVFLECVQDMDHENMFWYRQDPGLGLRLIYFSYDVKMKEKGDIPEGYSVSREKKERFSLILESASTNQTSMYLCASSLTGVVERGSTDTQYFGPGTRLTVL.

The rearrangement links TRBV6-2 or TRBV6-3 to TRBJ2-7, with TRBD2 matching over 7 bases. With V trimmed by 2 bases and J by 0 bases, 4 bases remained unmatched. Per germline, CDR1 MNHEY and CDR2 SVGEGT. The CDR3 is 15 amino acids. The CDR3 DNA sequence: TGTGCCAGCAGTTACCGGCGCGGGAGCTCCTACGAGCAGTACTTC. Amino acids: CASSYRRGSSYEQYF.

In DNA, the CDR3 is TGTGCCAGCTCACCATACACAGGGGATTTCTACGAGCAGTACTTC. Residues: CASSPYTGDFYEQYF. The chain links TRBV18 to TRBJ2-7; 7 bases map to TRBD1. Trimming cost V 2 bases and J 3 bases; bases outside gene matches: 7. The germline CDR1 and CDR2 sequences are KGHSH and LQKENI. CDR3 length: 15 residues.

This clonotype was picked up a small number of times. This rearrangement joins TRBV28 to TRBJ2-1; 8 bases agree with TRBD2. Unmatched junction bases numbered 15, after V lost 7 bases and J lost 7 bases. Germline values: CDR1 MDHEN, CDR2 SYDVKM. CDR3 length: 16 residues. The CDR3: CASNLGGRRVGNEQFF. The CDR3 DNA sequence: TGTGCCAGCAATCTCGGCGGGAGGAGGGTGGGGAATGAGCAGTTCTTC.

This chain joins TRBV14 and TRBJ2-1; 7 bases agree with TRBD2. This CDR3 is 18 amino acids long. Looked up from germline, CDR1 is SGHDN and CDR2 is FVKESK. V lost 1 base and J lost 8; bases outside the gene matches: 17. The CDR3 here is CASSQGLLRGGSGYEQFF. CDR3 bases: TGTGCCAGCAGCCAAGGTCTGCTCCGGGGCGGGAGCGGCTATGAGCAGTTCTTC.

CDR3 in amino acids: CASSFGLVRAGNTIYF. The CDR3 DNA reads as TGTGCCAGCAGCTTCGGACTAGTGAGGGCTGGAAACACCATATATTTT. The chain joins TRBV7-2 to TRBJ1-3; no definite D call. CDR1 and CDR2 from the germline V gene are SGHTA and FQGNSA. The CDR3 consists of 16 residues. The ends were cut back, 3 bases at V and 2 bases at J, with 14 bases in the middle.

This clonotype was seen a few times. V is TRBV9 and J is TRBJ2-3, with a tentative D call TRBD2 (6 bases). V lost 4 bases and J 2 bases, leaving 17 bases between the germline ends. CDR3 length: 16 residues. Germline assignment: CDR1 SGDLS and CDR2 YYNGEE. The CDR3 sequence is CASSLSGVRYTDTQYF. The CDR3 DNA sequence: TGTGCCAGCAGCCTGTCGGGAGTGAGGTACACAGATACGCAGTATTTT.

This clonotype was counted only a few times. The chain is built from TRBV30 and TRBJ1-1, with a tentative D call TRBD1 (6 bases). V was shortened by 3 bases and J by 5 bases, with 10 bases between the two germline ends. The CDR3 spans 12 residues. From germline, CDR1 is GTSNPN and CDR2 SVGIG (reference sequence). The CDR3 region has the DNA TGTGCCTGGAGCAAGGGGGGGACTGAAGCTTTCTTT. Translation: CAWSKGGTEAFF.

V is TRBV7-8 and J is TRBJ2-7, with a possible D match to TRBD2 (6 bases). In germline, CDR1 is SGHVS, CDR2 FQNEAQ. The CDR3 spans 13 residues. V lost 3 bases to trimming and J lost 5 bases, with 11 bases between them. The CDR3 here is CASSFRGNHEQYF. DNA of the CDR3: TGTGCCAGCAGCTTCCGGGGGAACCACGAGCAGTACTTC.

Ten or more counts support this clonotype. This chain uses TRBV6-5 with TRBJ1-1; 7 nucleotides align to TRBD1. This CDR3 region has 15 residues. In germline, CDR1 is MNHEY, CDR2 SVGAGI. Losses at the gene ends were 4 bases for V and 6 bases for J; bases not matched to a gene: 11. The CDR3 DNA reads as TGTGCCAGCAGTTCCATGGGGACAGCTACTTCTGAAGCTTTCTTT. Its translation is CASSSMGTATSEAFF.

The sample holds a few counts of this clonotype. The chain carries TRBV6-1 and TRBJ1-5; D gene ambiguous. V was clipped by 1 base and J by 6 bases, with 13 bases between them. The CDR3 loop spans 15 amino acids. Germline-derived CDR1 and CDR2 are MNHNS and SASEGT. The CDR3 DNA reads TGTGCCAGCAGTGAAGTACACCTATCCGGTCAGCCCCAGCATTTT. It specifies CASSEVHLSGQPQHF.

V and J are TRBV6-1 and TRBJ2-3, with 13 bases matching TRBD2. Losses at the gene ends were 4 bases for V and 5 bases for J; bases not matched to a gene: 6. The CDR3 is made up of 16 amino acids. CDR1 is MNHNS and CDR2 is SASEGT in the germline V gene. CDR3 amino acids: CASSGGLAGDRDTQYF. CDR3 nucleotide sequence: TGTGCCAGCAGTGGCGGACTAGCGGGAGACCGAGATACGCAGTATTTT.

This chain uses TRBV20-1 with TRBJ1-4; TRBD1 aligns across 9 bases. Germline CDR1 DFQATT, CDR2 SNEGSKA (reference sequence). The CDR3 is made up of 14 amino acids. Trimming at V came to 4 bases and at J to 8 bases, leaving 8 bases not matched to a gene. The CDR3 sequence: CSATRDRVEEKLFF. The CDR3 DNA is TGCAGTGCTACCCGGGACAGGGTAGAGGAAAAACTGTTTTTT.

The sample holds a few counts of this clonotype. The V and J genes are TRBV20-1 and TRBJ2-3, with a tentative D call TRBD2 (5 bases). CDR3 length: 14 residues. V gave up 3 bases and J gave up 4 bases, with 14 bases separating them. The V gene's germline CDR1 is DFQATT and CDR2 SNEGSKA (reference sequence). This CDR3 reads CSARSFGNADTQYF. The CDR3 DNA reads as TGCAGTGCTAGGTCATTCGGGAACGCAGATACGCAGTATTTT.

A word on this clonotype: Being one base from a much bigger clone, this may be a read error. The chain is built from TRBV9 and TRBJ2-7, with unresolved D. Germline assignment: CDR1 SGDLS and CDR2 YYNGEE. The V and J ends lost 4 bases and 5 bases respectively, with 16 bases between them. This CDR3 has 14 residues. CDR3: CASSTTPVVHEQYF. The CDR3, as DNA: TGTGCCAGCAGCACAACCCCCGTGGTCCACGAGCAGTACTTC.

The chain recombines TRBV20-1 with TRBJ1-2, with TRBD1 as a possible D gene (6 bases). The V gene's germline CDR1 is DFQATT and CDR2 SNEGSKA (reference sequence). This CDR3 contains 14 residues. With 0 bases removed from V and 6 bases from J, the gap between germline ends came to 14 bases. CDR3 sequence (DNA): TGCAGTGCTAGAGATCGGGGGGCTGGCGATGGCTACACCTTC. Translation gives CSARDRGAGDGYTF.

This clonotype was counted only a few times. This chain joins TRBV5-1 and TRBJ2-1; TRBD2 agrees at 8 bases. CDR1 and CDR2 (germline): SGHRS, YFSETQ. The V segment lost 3 bases and the J segment 1 base; nucleotides outside the gene matches: 6. This CDR3 region has 16 residues. Here the CDR3 reads CASSYGGARSYNEQFF. CDR3 bases: TGCGCCAGCAGCTACGGGGGGGCTCGGTCCTACAATGAGCAGTTCTTC.

This clonotype was seen repeatedly, ten times or more. The J gene is TRBJ2-3, the V gene TRBV14; 7 positions agree with TRBD2. V shed 4 bases and J 2 bases; nucleotides not matched to a gene: 6. Germline V lookup: CDR1 SGHDN, CDR2 FVKESK. CDR3 length: 15 amino acids. CDR3 region: CASSPRAGNTDTQYF. In DNA, the CDR3 is TGTGCCAGCAGCCCTAGAGCGGGGAACACAGATACGCAGTATTTT. Based on the CDR3 plus reference TRBV14 and TRBJ2-3, the full variable domain is EAGVTQFPSHSVIEKGQTVTLRCDPISGHDNLYWYRRVMGKEIKFLLHFVKESKQDESGMPNNRFLAERTGGTYSTLKVQPAELEDSGVYFCASSPRAGNTDTQYFGPGTRLTVL.

This chain connects TRBV21-1 to TRBJ1-4. TRBV21-1 counts as a pseudogene. This CDR3 spans 11 amino acids. In DNA, the CDR3 is TGTGCCAGCAGCAAAGGGGAAAAACTGTTTTTT. Translating it yields CASSKGEKLFF.

This clonotype came up a few times. This chain links TRBV2 with TRBJ2-6; no clear D gene. The CDR3 is 15 residues long. Germline CDR1 is SNHLY and CDR2 is FYNNEI. V lost 4 bases and J 0 bases, leaving 7 bases between the germline ends. CDR3 nucleotides: TGTGCCAGCAGTGTAAAGTTCTCTGGGGCCAACGTCCTGACTTTC. It encodes CASSVKFSGANVLTF.

This clonotype was detected many times. V is TRBV5-4 and J is TRBJ2-7; maybe TRBD2 (6 bases). The CDR3 extends over 12 amino acids. Trimming shortened V by 4 bases and J by 7 bases, and 12 bases separated the two germline ends. The germline gives CDR1 SGHNT, CDR2 YYREEE (reference sequence). DNA for the CDR3: TGTGCCAGCAGCCCCTCCCGGGGGGAGCAGTACTTC. It is translated as CASSPSRGEQYF.

This rearrangement joins TRBV5-1 to TRBJ2-2; no definite D call. V lost 4 bases and J 6 bases, leaving 13 bases between the germline ends. The CDR3 spans 14 residues. Per the germline V gene, CDR1 is SGHRS and CDR2 is YFSETQ. CDR3 nucleotide sequence: TGCGCCAGCAGCCCCTCAAGCTCTGCCGGGGAGCTGTTTTTT. Amino acids: CASSPSSSAGELFF.

This clonotype was detected only a few times. V is TRBV28 and J is TRBJ2-3; weak D call: TRBD2 (5 bases). V lost 5 bases to trimming and J lost 0 bases, with 18 bases between them. The CDR3 runs to 17 residues. Germline-derived CDR1 and CDR2 are MDHEN and SYDVKM. The chain's CDR3 is CASSPSGLVASTDTQYF. DNA for the CDR3: TGTGCCAGCAGTCCAAGCGGTTTAGTAGCGAGCACAGATACGCAGTATTTT.

In its sample, this clonotype was seen a few times. The chain is built from TRBV2 and TRBJ2-7; tentatively, D is TRBD1 (6 bases). The germline V and J ends were trimmed by 5 bases and 6 bases, with 17 bases remaining between them. The CDR3 is made up of 14 amino acids. Germline V gives CDR1 SNHLY, CDR2 FYNNEI. For the CDR3, the DNA is TGTGCCAGCAGTAGGGGGTTGTCAGTCCGCGAGCAGTACTTC. This sequence encodes CASSRGLSVREQYF.

In this sample, this clonotype turned up a few times. This rearrangement joins TRBV11-3 to TRBJ1-3; D might be TRBD1 (6 bases). Per the germline V gene, CDR1 is SGHNT and CDR2 is YENEEA. V gave up 4 bases and J gave up 2 bases, with 12 bases separating them. This CDR3 contains 15 residues. For the CDR3, the DNA is TGTGCCAGCAGCTCAGGAAACAGGGCTGGAAACACCATATATTTT. As protein: CASSSGNRAGNTIYF.

The rearrangement uses TRBV20-1 and TRBJ2-5; tentatively, D is TRBD1 (6 bases). Trimming took 0 bases from V and 5 from J, leaving 22 bases between them. The CDR3 is 17 residues long. The germline CDR1 and CDR2 sequences are DFQATT and SNEGSKA (reference sequence). In nucleotides, the CDR3 is TGCAGTGCTAGAGACCCGAAGCCAGGGGTGAATAGGGAGACCCAGTACTTC. Protein sequence: CSARDPKPGVNRETQYF.